These 11 T cell receptor beta chains share one sample of origin, sequenced in a study of cytomegalovirus exposure and HLA in healthy donors. The study ran its PCR with 60 Vbeta and 13 Jbeta primers. TCRdb's table, derived via immunoSEQ multiplex PCR, lists solely in-frame clones and lacks some. This sample has some 150,000 clones; just under 85% occur once, and the top ten carry 1.4%. Sequencing input: PBMCs. The receptors derive from a man under 40 in good health and CMV-seropositive.

This clone was counted between two and nine times. The rearrangement links TRBV27 to TRBJ2-7, with D hard to call. V gave up 5 bases and J gave up 2 bases, with 10 bases separating them. CDR3 length: 13 amino acids. CDR1 MNHEY and CDR2 SMNVEV come from the germline V gene (reference sequence). CDR3 residues: CASSPGVTYEQYF. Written as DNA, the CDR3 is TGTGCCAGCAGTCCCGGAGTCACCTACGAGCAGTACTTC.

In its sample, this clone was seen many times. This sequence joins TRBV29-1 and TRBJ1-1; D perhaps matches TRBD1 (6 bases). Trimming removed 7 bases at V and 1 base at J, with 16 bases between. The CDR3 covers 14 residues. In germline, CDR1 is SQVTM, CDR2 ANQGSEA. The CDR3 sequence: CSALMGATNTEAFF. The CDR3 DNA sequence: TGCAGCGCCCTGATGGGGGCTACGAACACTGAAGCTTTCTTT.

This chain links TRBV9 with TRBJ1-1; the D is unclear. Looked up from germline, CDR1 is SGDLS and CDR2 is YYNGEE. Trimming stripped 7 bases from V and 2 bases from J, with 12 bases between. This CDR3 has 13 residues. CDR3 loop: CASSSHENTEAFF. The CDR3 nucleotides are TGTGCCAGCTCGTCACACGAAAACACTGAAGCTTTCTTT. Together with reference TRBV9 and TRBJ1-1, the CDR3 gives the full variable domain: DSGVTQTPKHLITATGQRVTLRCSPRSGDLSVYWYQQSLDQGLQFLIQYYNGEERAKGNILERFSAQQFPDLHSELNLSSLELGDSALYFCASSSHENTEAFFGQGTRLTVV.

The V gene is TRBV5-6, the J gene TRBJ2-1, with 9 bases that match TRBD1. The germline V gene has CDR1 SGHDT and CDR2 YYEEEE. This CDR3 has 15 residues. V dropped 3 bases and J dropped 6; count of bases not matched to a gene: 7. In DNA, the CDR3 is TGTGCCAGCAGCTATGGACAGGGGCCATCCAATGAGCAGTTCTTC. Protein product: CASSYGQGPSNEQFF.

The chain is built from TRBV19 and TRBJ1-3, with a weak D call TRBD1 (6 bases). Germline assignment: CDR1 LNHDA and CDR2 SQIVND (reference sequence). V lost 5 bases and J 0 bases, leaving 17 bases between the germline ends. This CDR3 comprises 17 residues. The CDR3 region is CASSPGQPTSSGNTIYF. The CDR3 nucleotides read TGTGCCAGTAGTCCTGGACAGCCAACAAGCTCTGGAAACACCATATATTTT.

The table lists this clone with a few counts. The V gene is TRBV15, the J gene TRBJ2-5, with D perhaps TRBD1 (5 bases). This CDR3 has 14 amino acids. CDR1 LNHNV and CDR2 YYDKDF come from the germline V gene (reference sequence). V lost 6 bases and J lost 4, with 15 bases in between. CDR3 protein: CATRLGQGGETQYF. In DNA, the CDR3 is TGTGCCACCAGGTTGGGGCAGGGTGGAGAGACCCAGTACTTC.

The J gene is TRBJ1-5, the V gene TRBV5-8, with TRBD1 matching over 8 bases. Trimming removed 6 bases from V and 4 bases from J; junction bases left unmatched: 6. This CDR3 comprises 14 residues. CDR1 and CDR2 (germline): SGHTS, YDEGEE. The CDR3 DNA is TGTGCCAGCACCCGACAGGGGTGGAATCAGCCCCAGCATTTT. Its protein product is CASTRQGWNQPQHF.

V usage is TRBV6-5 and J usage is TRBJ1-5; D perhaps matches TRBD1 (6 bases). The CDR3 loop spans 13 amino acids. V lost 8 bases and J 1 base, leaving 9 bases between the germline ends. CDR1 and CDR2 (germline): MNHEY, SVGAGI. This CDR3 reads CASGRGSNQPQHF. CDR3 nucleotide sequence: TGTGCCAGCGGTAGGGGGAGCAATCAGCCCCAGCATTTT.

V usage is TRBV7-9 and J usage is TRBJ2-7; D may be TRBD1 (6 bases). CDR3 length equals 16 residues. The V end was cut by 6 bases, the J end by 5 bases, with 23 bases between. The germline V gene has CDR1 SEHNR and CDR2 FQNEAQ (reference sequence). In DNA, the CDR3 is TGTGCCAGCAGTCTAAATCCAGGGGCAGGTTATAACGAGCAGTACTTC. It translates to CASSLNPGAGYNEQYF.

The chain joins TRBV28 to TRBJ1-1; D is unresolved. Germline CDR1 MDHEN, CDR2 SYDVKM. There are 12 residues in the CDR3. V lost 8 bases and J lost 5, with 12 bases in between. The chain's CDR3 is CASAPRGTEAFF. The CDR3 coding sequence is TGTGCCAGCGCCCCGCGGGGAACTGAAGCTTTCTTT.

This chain links TRBV6-1 with TRBJ1-4; 10 positions match TRBD1. The germline V gene encodes CDR1 MNHNS and CDR2 SASEGT. V lost 6 bases and J lost 1; bases outside the gene matches: 8. CDR3 length: 17 residues. The CDR3 sequence is CASSEPGQGRTNEKLFF. In DNA, the CDR3 is TGTGCCAGCAGCGAACCGGGACAGGGGCGAACTAATGAAAAACTGTTTTTT.